A selection of T cell receptor beta chains follows, all from one sample in a study of Ad26.COV2.S vaccination and SARS-CoV-2 variants. TCRdb's table, derived via immunoSEQ multiplex PCR, lists solely in-frame clones and lacks some. Seen here are 200,000 to 250,000 clones, 70% to 90% observed once, and the top ten hold about 10%. Sequencing used peripheral blood, obtained in a trial of Ad26.COV2.S vaccine versus placebo. These receptors were obtained from a person aged 18-60 years who received the Ad26.COV2.S COVID-19 vaccine or a placebo. The CDR3 runs from the conserved cysteine through the conserved F or W. A D gene is named only where the DNA matches it firmly.

d_call j_call v_call cdr3_aa cdr3_nt
- TRBJ2-2 TRBV19 CASRPSTGELFF TGTGCCAGTAGACCGTCAACCGGGGAGCTGTTTTTT
TRBD2 TRBJ2-1 TRBV4-3 CASSRLRGSSYNEQFF TGCGCCAGCAGCCGCTTGCGGGGGAGCTCCTACAATGAGCAGTTCTTC
- TRBJ2-7 TRBV29-1 CSVGFGPEQYF TGCAGCGTTGGTTTTGGGCCGGAGCAGTACTTC
TRBD1 TRBJ2-4 TRBV11-3 CASSPGGSKNIQYF TGTGCCAGCAGCCCAGGGGGCTCCAAAAACATTCAGTACTTC
TRBD1 TRBJ2-5 TRBV29-1 CSVWTGEETQYF TGCAGCGTGTGGACAGGGGAAGAGACCCAGTACTTC
TRBD1 TRBJ2-7 TRBV13 CASSPEWDRGVEQYF TGTGCCAGCAGCCCTGAGTGGGACAGGGGGGTCGAGCAGTACTTC
- TRBJ1-4 TRBV13 CASSLATNEKLFF TGTGCCAGCAGCTTAGCCACTAATGAAAAACTGTTTTTT
- TRBJ2-1 TRBV15 CATSRMGEQFF TGTGCCACCAGCAGGATGGGTGAGCAGTTCTTC
- TRBJ1-5 TRBV28 CASSLKVGTDTYSNQPQHF TGTGCCAGCAGTTTAAAGGTGGGAACAGATACTTATAGCAATCAGCCCCAGCATTTT
- TRBJ2-5 TRBV3-1/TRBV3-2 CASSHAGKETQYF TGTGCCAGCAGCCATGCGGGGAAAGAGACCCAGTACTTC
TRBD2 TRBJ2-7 TRBV5-1 CASSPSGGEHEQYF TGCGCCAGCAGCCCTAGCGGGGGTGAACACGAGCAGTACTTC
- TRBJ2-1 TRBV7-8 CASKSAGPAYNEQFF TGTGCCAGCAAATCGGCGGGCCCAGCGTACAATGAGCAGTTCTTC
TRBD1 TRBJ1-1 TRBV18 CASSPLDRSNTEAFF TGTGCCAGCTCACCATTGGACAGGTCGAACACTGAAGCTTTCTTT
- TRBJ1-4 TRBV28 CASSSAGKLFF TGTGCCAGCAGTTCCGCAGGAAAACTGTTTTTT
TRBD1 TRBJ2-5 TRBV29-1 CSVVGDRGHAGTQYF TGCAGCGTTGTAGGGGACAGGGGTCACGCGGGGACCCAGTACTTC
TRBD1 TRBJ1-4 TRBV28 CASSLWGRGRVEKLFF TGTGCCAGCAGTTTATGGGGCAGGGGGCGCGTGGAAAAACTGTTTTTT